There are a few counts of the clone carrying this T cell receptor (beta chain). The antigen is not known. cDNA synthesis used the whole RNA isolate, giving expressed TCRB sequences. The repertoire was sequenced with immunoSEQ multiplex PCR; TCRdb's copy has only in-frame clones and lacks some. The repertoire has 250,000 to 300,000 clones, 13% to 15% of them found once; the top ten carry under 0.02%. The data were taken from a study of beta chain features in type 1 diabetes. Across the study: Some 99 million sorted cells were examined across all samples. Broader study findings: Significant though moderate, a shortening of TCRB CDR3s appeared in all four CD4+ subsets of Type 1 diabetes patients.

This CDR3 comprises 14 residues. The V gene lost 2 bases and the J gene lost 4 bases, with 9 bases spanning the gap. CDR1 and CDR2 from the germline V gene are MNHNY and SVGAGI (reference sequence). This sequence joins TRBV6-6 and TRBJ1-5; weak D call: TRBD1 (5 bases). Specimen: naive CD4+ T cells from blood. This receptor was obtained from a man aged 30 to 45 with type 1 diabetes. This CDR3 is CASSYLAGNQPQHF. As DNA, the CDR3 is TGTGCCAGCAGTTACCTCGCAGGGAATCAGCCCCAGCATTTT.